This T cell receptor beta chain is from a study of regulatory T cells in long-lasting Graves disease. Study-wide findings and caveats: TRBV28, TRBJ1-2 and TRBJ2-5 were favored in persistent disease.

With iRepertoire HTBI primers and Arm-PCR of CDR3 regions, TCR beta libraries were built. TCRdb ran MiXCR on the multiplex PCR reads and lists one entry per CDR3 protein. The sample has 300,000 to 400,000 distinct CDR3 sequences, less than 20% seen once; the top ten hold 29%. Time point: persistent/refractory GD, antithyroid drugs over 5 years with positive TRAb. Preparation of the TCR library used RNA extracted from PBMCs. Patients with Graves' disease were diagnosed by American Thyroid Association guidelines. The CDR3 runs to 15 residues. As concerns this clonotype: The target antigen is unknown. At one of its ends the junction is not consistent with the germline gene, which may arise from a read error.

Sequenced here: peripheral blood mononuclear cells (PBMCs), sampled when the disease was refractory, from a patient treated with antithyroid drugs. The sequence was obtained from a female donor with Graves disease. J is TRBJ2-7 and V is TRBV12-3 or TRBV12-4, with 7 positions matching TRBD1. The CDR3 DNA sequence: TGTGCCAGCAATCCCGACAGGGCGCCATCCTACGAACAGTACTTC. Amino acids: CASNPDRAPSYEQYF.